This is a list of T cell receptor beta chains from one sample in a study of blood T cell repertoires in COVID-19. The data were produced by immunoSEQ multiplex PCR, yet TCRdb's version contains in-frame clones alone and is incomplete. The data contain 52,000 or so clones, roughly 91% of them singletons. The sequenced material came from peripheral blood. Every receptor here comes from a human donor in a cohort sampled during active COVID-19. The CDR3 runs from the conserved cysteine through the conserved F or W. D genes are given only for firm matches.

d_gene | j_gene | v_gene | CDR3aa
NA | TRBJ1-1 | TRBV7-9 | CASSLGSLNTEAFF
NA | TRBJ1-6 | TRBV5-4 | CASSFAGIYNSPLHF
NA | TRBJ1-5 | TRBV4-1 | CASSQDSRGPQHF
TRBD1 | TRBJ1-1 | TRBV4-2 | CASSQDNRGEAEAFF
NA | TRBJ2-7 | TRBV12-2 | CASPSCEAGGTYEQYF
TRBD1 | TRBJ1-3 | TRBV2 | CASTPQGVNSGNTIYF
NA | TRBJ2-3 | TRBV12-3/TRBV12-4 | CASSLVRADTQYF
TRBD1 | TRBJ2-7 | TRBV5-1 | CASSPIGAGGSYEQYF
NA | TRBJ2-3 | TRBV9 | CASSVDGSRADTQYF
TRBD1 | TRBJ2-7 | TRBV2 | CASVVGTGPYEQYF
NA | TRBJ2-3 | TRBV4-2 | CASSQDFFRAGVDTQYF
NA | TRBJ1-3 | TRBV19 | CASIPTSSGNTIYF
TRBD1 | TRBJ1-2 | TRBV29-1 | CSVEGQGVGYTF
NA | TRBJ2-7 | TRBV11-2 | CASSRPKLRGEQYF
NA | TRBJ1-1 | TRBV7-9 | CASSLAGQTNTEAFF
NA | TRBJ1-6 | TRBV15 | CATSRDSRNSPLHF
TRBD1 | TRBJ1-3 | TRBV10-3 | CAISPDRDRDPSTSGNTIYF
NA | TRBJ2-1 | TRBV5-1 | CASSLLTGNNEQFF
TRBD1 | TRBJ1-2 | TRBV27 | CASRPLGQAYGYTF
TRBD2 | TRBJ2-3 | TRBV4-2 | CASSQVVSGSADTQYF
NA | TRBJ2-5 | TRBV5-1 | CASSFQTSWETQYF
NA | TRBJ2-3 | TRBV7-3 | CASSLSRDGTDTQYF
NA | TRBJ2-7 | TRBV6-5 | CASRAAGAGEQYF
NA | TRBJ2-7 | TRBV21-1 | CASNSYEQYF
TRBD2 | TRBJ2-2 | TRBV30 | CAWSVPRGGGPTTGELFF
TRBD2 | TRBJ2-1 | TRBV27 | CASSITGTSGRNEQFF
NA | TRBJ1-1 | TRBV2 | CASSEVSRGNTEAFF
NA | TRBJ1-2 | TRBV6-1 | CASSEVTTPGGYTF
TRBD2 | TRBJ2-1 | TRBV9 | CASSVGAWGTSASSSYNEQFF
NA | TRBJ1-1 | TRBV27 | CASSFNIKMNTEAFF
TRBD1 | TRBJ1-3 | TRBV11-3 | CASSRRQGDTIYF